This T cell receptor (beta chain) was observed in a study of cytomegalovirus exposure and HLA in healthy donors. Both 60 Vbeta primers and 13 Jbeta primers went into the PCR. Generated by immunoSEQ multiplex PCR, the TCRdb table keeps only in-frame clones and is missing some. The sample consists of 90,000 to 120,000 clones, around four fifths of them appearing once. Germline V gives CDR1 WSHSY, CDR2 SAAADI. The V end was cut by 2 bases, the J end by 4 bases, with 6 bases between. The CDR3 is made up of 13 amino acids. This clone was observed once. The TCR sequence derives from a man between 25 and 39 years old in good health and CMV-seronegative. Sequenced: PBMCs. This chain uses TRBV10-2 with TRBJ2-1; the D is unclear. The CDR3 reads CASSEPVYNEQFF. CDR3 sequence (DNA): TGCGCCAGCAGTGAGCCGGTTTACAATGAGCAGTTCTTC.